This entry features one TCR beta chain sequence. These data come from a study of shared clonotypes between healthy human individuals. As for the study in general: In total, the donors were a couple of women and a few men aged 18 to 49.

The CDR3 is made up of 17 amino acids. V lost 1 base and J lost 2; bases outside the gene matches: 7. The germline gives CDR1 MDHEN, CDR2 SYDVKM. Running of the assay took place at deep level. Sorted-subset replicate PCRs used around 200 ng of genomic DNA. This amount corresponded to tens of thousands of T cell genomes. Assay used: immunoSEQ multiplex PCR; TCRdb lists only in-frame clones, some missing. The sample includes roughly 2.2 million clones, approximately 95% of them seen just once. Sequenced input: naive CD4+ T cells from PBMCs. Regarding subset: CD45RA+ positively selected. This TCR was recovered from a man between 18 and 35 years old in good health. Some clones in this sample may be carry-over from other donors' samples. This chain connects TRBV28 to TRBJ2-7; TRBD2 matches 11 bases. CDR3 amino acids: CASSLLQLAGATYEQYF. For the CDR3, the DNA is TGTGCCAGCAGTTTATTACAACTAGCGGGAGCAACCTACGAGCAGTACTTC.